Each of the 30 T cell receptor beta chains below was sequenced from the same sample in a study of blood T cell repertoires in COVID-19. Sequenced by immunoSEQ multiplex PCR; TCRdb stores in-frame clones only, minus some. The sample lists some 80,000 clones, just over 90% occurring once. Sequenced input: peripheral blood. The receptors were gathered from a man in his fifties with COVID-19, enrolled during active disease.

The chain links TRBV6-4 to TRBJ1-5; TRBD1 agrees at 9 bases. Germline CDR1 MRHNA, CDR2 SNTAGT. The CDR3 spans 13 residues. With 6 bases clipped from V and 7 bases from J, the junction kept 4 bases outside the gene matches. CDR3 region: CASSGQGPQPQHF. CDR3 DNA sequence: TGTGCCAGCAGCGGACAGGGGCCACAGCCCCAGCATTTT.

In this sample, this clone turned up once. The chain couples TRBV7-3 to TRBJ1-5; a weak D match, TRBD1 (5 bases). The germline CDR1 and CDR2 sequences are SGHTA and FQGTGA. This CDR3 region has 13 residues. V lost 0 bases and J lost 6, with 6 bases in between. This chain's CDR3 is CASSLTQGQPQHF. In nucleotides, the CDR3 is TGTGCCAGCAGCTTAACGCAGGGTCAGCCCCAGCATTTT. The whole variable domain, filled in from reference TRBV7-3 and TRBJ1-5, reads GAGVSQTPSNKVTEKGKYVELRCDPISGHTALYWYRQSLGQGPEFLIYFQGTGAADDSGLPNDRFFAVRPEGSVSTLKIQRTERGDSAVYLCASSLTQGQPQHFGDGTRLSIL.

The chain has TRBV11-3 and TRBJ2-1, with 9 bases lining up with TRBD2. In germline, CDR1 is SGHNT, CDR2 YENEEA. V gave up 0 bases and J gave up 5 bases; unmatched junction bases: 8. There are 17 residues in the CDR3. The CDR3: CASSLDYGAGGDNEQFF. In nucleotides, the CDR3 is TGTGCCAGCAGCTTAGATTATGGCGCGGGAGGGGACAATGAGCAGTTCTTC.

The rearrangement links TRBV6-4 to TRBJ2-1, with 7 bases aligning to TRBD2. The ends lost 0 bases at V and 1 base at J; junction bases unmatched: 3. CDR3 length equals 16 residues. Germline loops: CDR1 MRHNA, CDR2 SNTAGT. CDR3 bases: TGTGCCAGCAGTGACTCCCCAGCGGGGTCCTACAATGAGCAGTTCTTC. Amino acid sequence: CASSDSPAGSYNEQFF.

This clone was seen a single time. The rearrangement uses TRBV6-4 and TRBJ2-2, with D possibly being TRBD2 (6 bases). This CDR3 is 15 amino acids long. Germline assignment: CDR1 MRHNA and CDR2 SNTAGT. Trimming shortened V by 6 bases and J by 0 bases, and 11 bases separated the two germline ends. The CDR3 sequence is CASRPTSTNTGELFF. The DNA for the CDR3 is TGTGCCAGCAGACCAACTAGCACGAACACCGGGGAGCTGTTTTTT.

This chain connects TRBV7-9 to TRBJ2-3; TRBD2 matches at 7 bases. This CDR3 is 15 amino acids long. V dropped 0 bases and J dropped 2; count of bases not matched to a gene: 2. Germline lookup yields CDR1 SEHNR and CDR2 FQNEAQ (reference sequence). The DNA of the CDR3 is TGTGCCAGCAGCTTAGCGGGGGGGTACACAGATACGCAGTATTTT. This translates into CASSLAGGYTDTQYF. Full variable domain (missing parts from reference TRBV7-9 and TRBJ2-3): DTGVSQNPRHKITKRGQNVTFRCDPISEHNRLYWYRQTLGQGPEFLTYFQNEAQLEKSRLLSDRFSAERPKGSFSTLEIQRTEQGDSAMYLCASSLAGGYTDTQYFGPGTRLTVL.

The V and J genes are TRBV19 and TRBJ2-2; TRBD1 agrees at 7 bases. CDR3 length equals 14 residues. CDR1 is LNHDA, CDR2 SQIVND, per germline (reference sequence). Trimming cost V 11 bases and J 5 bases; bases outside gene matches: 11. CDR3 bases: TGTGCCTCAAAGGACAGGCAGAGGACCGGGGAGCTGTTTTTT. It specifies CASKDRQRTGELFF.

The V and J genes are TRBV11-2 and TRBJ2-2; 8 nucleotides agree with TRBD2. Unmatched junction bases numbered 10, after V lost 6 bases and J lost 7 bases. The CDR3 extends over 15 amino acids. Germline loops: CDR1 SGHAT, CDR2 FQNNGV. The CDR3 DNA is TGTGCCAGCAGTCCCACCGGGACTAGTGGCGGGGAGCTGTTTTTT. It is translated as CASSPTGTSGGELFF.

This clone was seen only a few times. This chain uses TRBV14 with TRBJ2-1; 13 nucleotides match TRBD2. The J segment lost 4 bases and the V segment lost 5 bases, leaving 5 bases of the junction unmatched. The CDR3 covers 16 residues. The germline V gene has CDR1 SGHDN and CDR2 FVKESK. CDR3 residues: CASSEGLAGWYNEQFF. For the CDR3, the DNA is TGTGCCAGCAGCGAGGGACTAGCGGGATGGTACAATGAGCAGTTCTTC.

The chain uses TRBV30 and TRBJ2-7; possible D gene TRBD1, 6 bases. CDR3 length: 15 amino acids. Germline assignment: CDR1 GTSNPN and CDR2 SVGIG (reference sequence). Trimming removed 0 bases from V and 0 bases from J, with 12 bases in between. The CDR3 DNA sequence: TGTGCCTGGAGTGTAGGCAGGGGTGTCTCCTACGAGCAGTACTTC. Its protein product is CAWSVGRGVSYEQYF.

In this sample, this clone turned up a few times. The V and J genes are TRBV7-9 and TRBJ1-5; D is ambiguous. This CDR3 is 13 amino acids long. CDR1 and CDR2 from the germline V gene are SEHNR and FQNEAQ (reference sequence). V gave up 5 bases and J gave up 4 bases, with 9 bases separating them. The chain's CDR3 is CASSPDGNQPQHF. CDR3 DNA sequence: TGTGCCAGCAGCCCTGACGGGAATCAGCCCCAGCATTTT.

The J gene is TRBJ1-4, the V gene TRBV27, with D tentatively TRBD1 (6 bases). Germline V lookup: CDR1 MNHEY, CDR2 SMNVEV (reference sequence). Trimming took off 5 bases at V and 8 bases at J, with 24 bases between the two ends. This CDR3 has 17 amino acids. The CDR3 reads CASSQRDTRLGGEKLFF. The CDR3 region has the DNA TGTGCCAGCAGTCAAAGGGACACAAGGTTGGGAGGGGAAAAACTGTTTTTT.

The rearrangement links TRBV5-4 to TRBJ2-3; 10 positions agree with TRBD2. The CDR3 consists of 15 residues. Germline V gene data show CDR1 as SGHNT and CDR2 as YYREEE (reference sequence). V trimming: 4 bases; J trimming: 1 base; junction bases outside the gene matches: 3. The CDR3 protein is CASSGGTSGTDTQYF. The DNA of the CDR3 is TGTGCCAGCAGCGGCGGGACTAGCGGCACAGATACGCAGTATTTT.

The rearrangement uses TRBV9 and TRBJ2-4, with 7 positions matching TRBD2. Losses at the gene ends were 4 bases for V and 10 bases for J; bases not matched to a gene: 11. This CDR3 has 14 residues. Germline V gene lookup returns CDR1 SGDLS and CDR2 YYNGEE. As DNA, the CDR3 is TGTGCCAGCAGCTCCCGAGGGGAGGGCGGGATTCAGTACTTC. Protein product: CASSSRGEGGIQYF. Using reference TRBV9 and TRBJ2-4 for the parts outside the CDR3, the full variable domain is DSGVTQTPKHLITATGQRVTLRCSPRSGDLSVYWYQQSLDQGLQFLIQYYNGEERAKGNILERFSAQQFPDLHSELNLSSLELGDSALYFCASSSRGEGGIQYFGAGTRLSVL.

The chain uses TRBV5-1 and TRBJ2-3, with D perhaps matching TRBD1 (6 bases). The CDR3 runs 15 residues. CDR1 is SGHRS, CDR2 YFSETQ, per germline. V lost 0 bases and J lost 6, with 14 bases in between. CDR3 protein: CASSLAGTRSDTQYF. The CDR3 region has the DNA TGCGCCAGCAGCTTGGCCGGGACACGATCCGATACGCAGTATTTT.

In DNA form, the CDR3 reads TGTGCCAGCAGCTTGGGACTGTCCGGGGAGCTGTTTTTT. It translates to CASSLGLSGELFF. The J gene is TRBJ2-2, the V gene TRBV7-3; D may be TRBD2 (6 bases). V lost 3 bases, J lost 6 bases, and 8 bases lay in between. CDR1 and CDR2 from the germline V gene are SGHTA and FQGTGA. The CDR3 runs to 13 residues.

The chain joins TRBV15 to TRBJ1-6; TRBD1 is a possible D gene (6 bases). V lost 5 bases to trimming and J lost 9 bases, with 14 bases between them. Germline V gene sequence: CDR1 LNHNV, CDR2 YYDKDF (reference sequence). CDR3 length: 14 residues. In DNA form, the CDR3 reads TGTGCCACCAGCTCCACTGGGGGCAGTTCACCCCTCCACTTT. Its translation: CATSSTGGSSPLHF.

The CDR3 nucleotides are TGTGCCAGCAGGGCATCCGACTTAGGTTACGAGCAGTACTTC. Protein sequence: CASRASDLGYEQYF. The genes are TRBV28 and TRBJ2-7, with no clear D. The CDR3 has 14 amino acids. Germline-derived CDR1 and CDR2 are MDHEN and SYDVKM. V was shortened by 6 bases and J by 4 bases, with 16 bases between the two germline ends. Variable domain in full (rest from reference TRBV28 and TRBJ2-7): DVKVTQSSRYLVKRTGEKVFLECVQDMDHENMFWYRQDPGLGLRLIYFSYDVKMKEKGDIPEGYSVSREKKERFSLILESASTNQTSMYLCASRASDLGYEQYFGPGTRLTVT.

This chain links TRBV20-1 with TRBJ2-1, with TRBD1 as a possible D gene (5 bases). CDR1 and CDR2 (germline): DFQATT, SNEGSKA (reference sequence). The CDR3 length is 11 residues. The CDR3 spells CSARQINEQFF. DNA for the CDR3: TGCAGCGCAAGACAGATCAATGAGCAGTTCTTC.

This chain connects TRBV28 to TRBJ2-7; D possibly corresponds to TRBD1 (6 bases). There are 13 residues in the CDR3. In germline, CDR1 is MDHEN, CDR2 SYDVKM. Trimming shortened V by 3 bases and J by 1 base, and 7 bases separated the two germline ends. CDR3 DNA sequence: TGTGCCAGCAGTTTCGGGACATCCTACGAGCAGTACGTC. It yields the protein CASSFGTSYEQYV.

The rearrangement links TRBV30 to TRBJ1-5; TRBD1 aligns across 8 bases. Germline V gives CDR1 GTSNPN, CDR2 SVGIG (reference sequence). The CDR3 sequence is 15 residues long. V shed 3 bases, J shed 3 bases, and the junction held 7 bases outside the gene matches. This chain's CDR3 is CAWSKGQGSNQPQHF. DNA for the CDR3: TGTGCCTGGAGCAAAGGACAGGGCTCCAATCAGCCCCAGCATTTT.

The rearrangement joins TRBV3-1 (or the pseudogene TRBV3-2) to TRBJ2-3; TRBD1 is a possible D gene (6 bases). Germline CDR1 is LGHDT and CDR2 is YNNKEL (reference sequence). V dropped 1 base and J dropped 11 bases, with 13 bases sitting between them. The CDR3 covers 13 residues. Written as DNA, the CDR3 is TGTGCCAGCAGCCAAGCCCGGGACATTGGGCAGTATTTT. It is translated as CASSQARDIGQYF.

The CDR3 sequence is CASREGQIYNSPLHF. The CDR3 nucleotides are TGTGCCAGCAGAGAGGGACAGATATATAATTCACCCCTCCACTTT. The chain uses TRBV6-5 and TRBJ1-6; TRBD1 matches at 7 bases. CDR3 size: 15 residues. Germline assignment: CDR1 MNHEY and CDR2 SVGAGI. V was pared by 6 bases and J by 4 bases, with 6 bases of the junction left unmatched.

V and J are TRBV27 and TRBJ1-5; D call uncertain. Germline V CDR1 and CDR2: MNHEY, SMNVEV (reference sequence). V gave up 3 bases and J gave up 0 bases, with 12 bases separating them. This CDR3 region has 16 residues. The CDR3 sequence: CASSLVGEYSNQPQHF. The CDR3 DNA reads TGTGCCAGCAGTTTGGTCGGAGAATATAGCAATCAGCCCCAGCATTTT.

The chain carries TRBV7-8 and TRBJ2-7; TRBD1 might be the D (5 bases). Germline CDR1 and CDR2: SGHVS and FQNEAQ. The V and J ends lost 3 bases and 2 bases respectively, with 11 bases between them. This CDR3 has 14 residues. The CDR3 reads CASSLQDIPYEQYV. For the CDR3, the DNA is TGTGCCAGCAGCTTGCAGGACATCCCCTACGAGCAGTACGTC.

The genes are TRBV7-2 and TRBJ2-7; TRBD2 agrees at 10 bases. The CDR3 is 18 amino acids. CDR1 and CDR2 from the germline V gene are SGHTA and FQGNSA. V lost 0 bases and J lost 0; bases outside the gene matches: 8. CDR3 in amino acids: CASSLASLAGNPSYEQYF. DNA of the CDR3: TGTGCCAGCAGCTTAGCATCACTAGCGGGAAACCCCTCCTACGAGCAGTACTTC.

The chain combines TRBV12-3 or TRBV12-4 with TRBJ2-1, with 8 bases identical to TRBD1. V was pared by 6 bases and J by 6 bases, with 4 bases of the junction left unmatched. The CDR3 is 13 amino acids. CDR3 DNA: TGTGCCAGCAGACCGACAGGGGCCAATGAGCAGTTCTTC. It codes for CASRPTGANEQFF.

Comments on this clone: This same CDR3 is encoded by further DNA sequences in the sample. The chain recombines TRBV6-2 or TRBV6-3 with TRBJ2-7; D remains unclear. The ends were cut back, 5 bases at V and 3 bases at J, with 5 bases in the middle. The CDR3 is 11 amino acids. Germline loops: CDR1 MNHEY, CDR2 SVGEGT. For the CDR3, the DNA is TGTGCCAGCAGTCCCCTCTACGAGCAGTACTTC. It specifies CASSPLYEQYF.

This clone came up once. The chain is built from TRBV18 and TRBJ2-1, with D unresolved. The ends were cut back, 3 bases at V and 4 bases at J, with 7 bases in the middle. Germline lookup yields CDR1 KGHSH and CDR2 LQKENI. This CDR3 spans 13 amino acids. This chain's CDR3 is CASSPPSYNEQFF. CDR3 DNA: TGTGCCAGCTCACCGCCTAGTTACAATGAGCAGTTCTTC.

This chain connects TRBV28 to TRBJ2-1; TRBD2 agrees at 10 bases. Germline CDR1 MDHEN, CDR2 SYDVKM. Losses at the gene ends were 5 bases for V and 9 bases for J; bases not matched to a gene: 7. This CDR3 region has 14 residues. The CDR3 DNA reads as TGTGCCAGCAGTCCCCTAGCGGGAGTCGGTGAGCAGTTCTTC. This gives the protein CASSPLAGVGEQFF.